These 17 T cell receptor beta chains came from one sample sequenced in a study of blood T cell repertoires in COVID-19. TCRdb's copy holds only in-frame clones and misses some; the assay was immunoSEQ multiplex PCR. The sample holds roughly 220,000 clones; roughly 89% are singletons and the top ten take roughly 2.3%. Sequenced input: peripheral blood. The receptors stem from a man aged 25 to 40 who had recovered from COVID-19.

The J gene is TRBJ1-5, the V gene TRBV15; tentatively, D is TRBD1 (6 bases). From germline, CDR1 is LNHNV and CDR2 YYDKDF (reference sequence). V was shortened by 5 bases and J by 2 bases, with 13 bases between the two germline ends. CDR3 length equals 15 residues. CDR3 DNA: TGTGCCACCAGCCGCAATGCAGGGGGCAATCAGCCCCAGCATTTT. Protein sequence: CATSRNAGGNQPQHF.

The V call is TRBV18, the J call TRBJ1-4; TRBD1 aligns across 10 bases. J lost 8 bases, V lost 3 bases, and 6 bases had no gene match. Germline loops: CDR1 KGHSH, CDR2 LQKENI. The CDR3 contains 15 residues. The CDR3 is CASSPPDRGREKLFF. The CDR3 DNA sequence: TGTGCCAGCTCACCTCCCGACAGGGGGCGCGAAAAACTGTTTTTT.

This chain joins TRBV30 and TRBJ1-2, with TRBD1 identical over 8 bases. The ends lost 4 bases at V and 8 bases at J; junction bases unmatched: 3. CDR1 is GTSNPN and CDR2 is SVGIG in the germline V gene (reference sequence). CDR3 length: 11 residues. The CDR3 region is CAWNRGGGYTF. The CDR3 DNA sequence: TGTGCCTGGAACAGGGGGGGCGGCTACACCTTC.

CDR3 sequence (DNA): TGCAGCGTTGAGGGGGACGGGAGGACTGAAGCTTTCTTT. This translates into CSVEGDGRTEAFF. J is TRBJ1-1 and V is TRBV29-1; D might be TRBD1 (5 bases). CDR1 is SQVTM, CDR2 ANQGSEA, per germline. Trimming left V 3 bases short and J 5 bases short, with 13 bases between. CDR3 length equals 13 residues.

The chain has TRBV10-3 and TRBJ2-3; 7 bases fit TRBD2. Trimming cost V 10 bases and J 0 bases; bases outside gene matches: 4. The CDR3 totals 13 residues. CDR1 and CDR2 from the germline V gene are ENHRY and SYGVKD. The CDR3 region is CATRGESTDTQYF. The CDR3 bases are TGTGCCACCCGGGGGGAGAGCACAGATACGCAGTATTTT.

This clone occurred once. CDR3 nucleotide sequence: TGTGCCAGCCACATTCTGTATGGCTACACCTTC. Its protein is CASHILYGYTF. The rearrangement uses TRBV7-9 and TRBJ1-2, with D uncertain. The CDR3 runs 11 residues. Germline CDR1 is SEHNR and CDR2 is FQNEAQ (reference sequence). V lost 8 bases, J lost 5 bases, and 9 bases lay in between.

The genes are TRBV12-3 or TRBV12-4 and TRBJ1-2; tentative D call: TRBD1 (5 bases). The CDR3 sequence is 13 residues long. V was shortened by 1 base and J by 8 bases, with 11 bases between the two germline ends. The DNA for the CDR3 is TGTGCCAGCAGTTTAGGCAGGGTCTACGGCTACACCTTC. This gives the protein CASSLGRVYGYTF.

The CDR3 loop reads CASSSPSRQYQETQYF. The CDR3 coding sequence is TGTGCCAGCAGCTCTCCATCCCGACAGTACCAAGAGACCCAGTACTTC. The J gene is TRBJ2-5, the V gene TRBV5-6, with D possibly matching TRBD1 (5 bases). Germline V gene data show CDR1 as SGHDT and CDR2 as YYEEEE. CDR3 length: 16 residues. Trimming pared 3 bases from V and 0 bases from J, leaving 15 bases between.

V is TRBV30 and J is TRBJ1-1, with D unclear. With 0 bases removed from V and 2 bases from J, the gap between germline ends came to 7 bases. Germline-derived CDR1 and CDR2 are GTSNPN and SVGIG (reference sequence). The length of the CDR3 is 13 residues. This CDR3 is CAWSVPSNTEAFF. In DNA, the CDR3 is TGTGCCTGGAGTGTACCCAGTAACACTGAAGCTTTCTTT.

The J gene is TRBJ1-1, the V gene TRBV5-5; D is possibly TRBD1 (5 bases). The CDR3 length is 15 residues. V was shortened by 1 base and J by 0 bases, with 10 bases between the two germline ends. The germline gives CDR1 SGHKS, CDR2 YYEKEE (reference sequence). The CDR3 nucleotides are TGTGCCAGCAGCTTGCTGGGGGGGATGAACACTGAAGCTTTCTTT. It codes for CASSLLGGMNTEAFF.

The rearrangement links TRBV6-6 to TRBJ2-2; D might be TRBD2 (5 bases). Germline V gives CDR1 MNHNY, CDR2 SVGAGI (reference sequence). The CDR3 is 14 amino acids. The V gene lost 6 bases and the J gene lost 2 bases, with 10 bases spanning the gap. CDR3 DNA sequence: TGTGCCAGCAGCTGGGGAGTTAACACCGGGGAGCTGTTTTTT. The encoded protein is CASSWGVNTGELFF.

This chain joins TRBV15 and TRBJ1-6; no clear D. Trimming shortened V by 0 bases and J by 7 bases, and 13 bases separated the two germline ends. CDR1 LNHNV and CDR2 YYDKDF come from the germline V gene (reference sequence). The length of the CDR3 is 16 residues. The CDR3 nucleotides are TGTGCCACCAGCAGAGATGTTTCAGGATACAATTCACCCCTCCACTTT. Translated, it gives CATSRDVSGYNSPLHF.

The rearrangement links TRBV3-1 (or the pseudogene TRBV3-2) to TRBJ1-3; possibly TRBD1 for D (5 bases). Germline CDR1 is LGHDT and CDR2 is YNNKEL (reference sequence). The CDR3 contains 15 residues. V lost 0 bases and J lost 4, with 10 bases in between. In DNA form, the CDR3 reads TGTGCCAGCAGCCAAGATACCGGGGGGGGAAACACCATATATTTT. This codes for CASSQDTGGGNTIYF.

As regards this clone: Germline and junction disagree at one end, which may indicate a read error. The CDR3 loop is CASSYAGETF. The CDR3 DNA reads TGTGCCAGCAGTTACGCAGGGGAGACCTTT. This sequence joins TRBV2 and TRBJ1-1, with a tentative D call TRBD1 (6 bases). CDR3 length: 10 amino acids. Per the germline V gene, CDR1 is SNHLY and CDR2 is FYNNEI.

The rearrangement links TRBV4-3 to TRBJ2-3; 7 nucleotides align to TRBD2. Germline CDR1 is LGHNA and CDR2 is YSLEER. This CDR3 comprises 17 residues. With 1 base clipped from V and 2 bases from J, the junction kept 9 bases outside the gene matches. CDR3 region: CASSQGSRGSYTDTQYF. The CDR3 nucleotides are TGCGCCAGCAGCCAAGGGTCGCGGGGGAGCTACACAGATACGCAGTATTTT.

The chain uses TRBV5-5 and TRBJ2-1; TRBD2 aligns across 10 bases. The CDR3 runs to 14 residues. V lost 4 bases, J lost 9 bases, and 7 bases stayed unmatched. In germline, CDR1 is SGHKS, CDR2 YYEKEE (reference sequence). CDR3 sequence: CASSQLAGRGEQFF. The CDR3 DNA reads as TGTGCCAGCAGCCAACTAGCGGGGAGGGGTGAGCAGTTCTTC.

This clone was seen a handful of times. The rearrangement links TRBV5-6 to TRBJ2-7; 10 nucleotides agree with TRBD1. This CDR3 comprises 16 residues. Trimming removed 0 bases from V and 5 bases from J; junction bases left unmatched: 8. Germline CDR1 and CDR2: SGHDT and YYEEEE. The CDR3 region is CASSLGYRDRGHEQYF. DNA for the CDR3: TGTGCCAGCAGCTTGGGATACCGGGACAGGGGCCACGAGCAGTACTTC. The whole variable domain, remainder taken from reference TRBV5-6 and TRBJ2-7, is DAGVTQSPTHLIKTRGQQVTLRCSPKSGHDTVSWYQQALGQGPQFIFQYYEEEERQRGNFPDRFSGHQFPNYSSELNVNALLLGDSALYLCASSLGYRDRGHEQYFGPGTRLTVT.